This TCR beta chain was recovered during a study of blood T cell repertoires in COVID-19. Study summary: Material from acute and convalescent COVID-19 was sourced from the United States, Italy and Spain. PBMCs, B-cell-depleted T cells, or T cells were the source of the cDNA or gDNA that made up the material.

V was clipped by 5 bases and J by 8 bases; unmatched bases: 4. The CDR3 is made up of 14 amino acids. Germline-derived CDR1 and CDR2 are KGHSY and FQNENV. In the study's own analysis: Estimation of nucleated cell counts was performed using reference gene primer amplification. Profiled with immunoSEQ multiplex PCR; TCRdb holds only in-frame clones, not every one. V, J and clone size are those of that table, while D and trimming were read from the DNA. The sample has over 90,000 clones, nearly 90% seen once. The sample holds a few counts of this clone. The chain joins TRBV16 to TRBJ2-1; 12 bases line up with TRBD1. What was sequenced was peripheral blood. This receptor was taken from a man between 45 and 60 years old in a cohort sampled during active COVID-19. The CDR3 sequence is CASSLGQGADEQFF. The CDR3 bases are TGTGCCAGCAGCTTGGGACAGGGGGCGGATGAGCAGTTCTTC.